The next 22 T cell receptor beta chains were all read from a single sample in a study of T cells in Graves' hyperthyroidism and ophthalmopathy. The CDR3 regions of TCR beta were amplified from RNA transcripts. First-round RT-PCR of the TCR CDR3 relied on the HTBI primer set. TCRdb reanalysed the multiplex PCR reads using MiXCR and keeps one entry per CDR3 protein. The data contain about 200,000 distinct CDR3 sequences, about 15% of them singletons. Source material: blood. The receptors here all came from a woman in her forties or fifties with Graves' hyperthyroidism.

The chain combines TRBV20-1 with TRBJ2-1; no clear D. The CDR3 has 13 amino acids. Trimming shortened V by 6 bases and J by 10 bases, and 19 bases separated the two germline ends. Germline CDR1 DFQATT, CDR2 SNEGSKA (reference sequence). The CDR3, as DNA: TGCAGTGCCCCCCGGCCAGGCCTCTACGAGCAGTTCTTC. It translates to CSAPRPGLYEQFF.

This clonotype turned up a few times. The CDR3 reads CASSTRTASSYNEQFF. The CDR3 DNA is TGTGCCAGTAGTACCCGGACAGCTAGCTCCTACAATGAGCAGTTCTTC. The chain has TRBV19 and TRBJ2-1; TRBD1 might be the D (6 bases). Germline V gene sequence: CDR1 LNHDA, CDR2 SQIVND (reference sequence). The CDR3 totals 16 residues. V was clipped by 4 bases and J by 0 bases, with 13 bases between them.

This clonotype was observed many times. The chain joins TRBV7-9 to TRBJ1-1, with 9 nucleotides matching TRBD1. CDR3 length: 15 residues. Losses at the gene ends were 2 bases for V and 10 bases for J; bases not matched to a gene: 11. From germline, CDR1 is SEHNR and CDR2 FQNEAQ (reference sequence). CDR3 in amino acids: CASSLTGTGPLRAFF. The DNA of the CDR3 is TGTGCCAGCAGCTTAACCGGGACAGGGCCGTTGCGAGCTTTCTTT.

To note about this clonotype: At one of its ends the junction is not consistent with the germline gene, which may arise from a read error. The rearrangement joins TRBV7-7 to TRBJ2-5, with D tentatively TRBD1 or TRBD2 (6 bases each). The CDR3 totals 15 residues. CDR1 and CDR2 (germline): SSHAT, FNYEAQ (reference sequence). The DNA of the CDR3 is TGTGCTAGCAGCCCATCCGGGGGCAGCCAAGAGACCCAGTACTTC. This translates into CASSPSGGSQETQYF.

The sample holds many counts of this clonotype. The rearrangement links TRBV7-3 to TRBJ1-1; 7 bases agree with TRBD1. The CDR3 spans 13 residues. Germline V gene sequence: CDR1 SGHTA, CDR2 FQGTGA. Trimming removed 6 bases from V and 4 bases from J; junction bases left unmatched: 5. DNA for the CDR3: TGTGCCAGCAGGATATCAGGGGGCACTGAAGCTTTCTTT. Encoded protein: CASRISGGTEAFF.

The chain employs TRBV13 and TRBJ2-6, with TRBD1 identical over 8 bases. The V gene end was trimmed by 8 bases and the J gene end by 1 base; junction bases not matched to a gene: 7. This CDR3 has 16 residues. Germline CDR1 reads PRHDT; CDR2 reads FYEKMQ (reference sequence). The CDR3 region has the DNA TGTGCCAGCTCTGGACAGGGACTTTCTGGGGCCAACGTCCTGACTTTC. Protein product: CASSGQGLSGANVLTF.

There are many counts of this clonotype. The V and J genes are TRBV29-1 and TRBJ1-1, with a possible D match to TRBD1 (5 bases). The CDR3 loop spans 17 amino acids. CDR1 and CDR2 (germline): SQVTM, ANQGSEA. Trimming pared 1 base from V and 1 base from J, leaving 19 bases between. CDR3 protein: CSVEGDQGRSRNTEAFF. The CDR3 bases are TGCAGCGTTGAAGGAGACCAGGGAAGGTCGCGGAACACTGAAGCTTTCTTT. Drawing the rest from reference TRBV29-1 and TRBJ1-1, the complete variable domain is SAVISQKPSRDICQRGTSLTIQCQVDSQVTMMFWYRQQPGQSLTLIATANQGSEATYESGFVIDKFPISRPNLTFSTLTVSNMSPEDSSIYLCSVEGDQGRSRNTEAFFGQGTRLTVV.

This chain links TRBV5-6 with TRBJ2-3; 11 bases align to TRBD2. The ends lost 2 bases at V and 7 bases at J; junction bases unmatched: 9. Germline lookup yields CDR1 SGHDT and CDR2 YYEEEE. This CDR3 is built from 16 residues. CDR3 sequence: CASSFRLAGGENTQYF. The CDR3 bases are TGTGCCAGCAGCTTTCGGCTAGCGGGAGGTGAAAATACGCAGTATTTT.

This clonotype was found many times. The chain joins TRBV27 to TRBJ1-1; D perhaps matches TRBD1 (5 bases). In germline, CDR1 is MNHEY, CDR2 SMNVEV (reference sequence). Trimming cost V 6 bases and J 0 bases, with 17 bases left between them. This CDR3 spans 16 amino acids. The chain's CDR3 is CASSSSQGRLNTEAFF. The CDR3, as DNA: TGTGCCAGCAGCTCATCTCAGGGAAGGTTGAACACTGAAGCTTTCTTT.

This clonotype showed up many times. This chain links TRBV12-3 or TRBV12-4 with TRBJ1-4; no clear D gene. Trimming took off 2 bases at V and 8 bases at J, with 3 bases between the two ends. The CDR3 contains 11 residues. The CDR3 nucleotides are TGTGCCAGCAGTTTAAGCGAAAAACTGTTTTTT. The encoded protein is CASSLSEKLFF.

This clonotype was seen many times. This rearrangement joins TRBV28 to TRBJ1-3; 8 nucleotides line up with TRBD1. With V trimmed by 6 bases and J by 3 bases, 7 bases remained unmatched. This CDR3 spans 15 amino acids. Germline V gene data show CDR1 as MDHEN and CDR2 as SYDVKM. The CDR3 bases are TGTGCCAGCAGCACTCAGACAGGGGTTGGAAACACCATATATTTT. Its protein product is CASSTQTGVGNTIYF.

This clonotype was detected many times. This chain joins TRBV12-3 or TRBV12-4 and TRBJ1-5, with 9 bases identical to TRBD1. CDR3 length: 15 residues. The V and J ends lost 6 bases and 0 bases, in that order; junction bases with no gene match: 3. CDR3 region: CASSIQGASNQPQHF. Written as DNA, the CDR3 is TGTGCCAGCAGCATACAGGGGGCTAGCAATCAGCCCCAGCATTTT.

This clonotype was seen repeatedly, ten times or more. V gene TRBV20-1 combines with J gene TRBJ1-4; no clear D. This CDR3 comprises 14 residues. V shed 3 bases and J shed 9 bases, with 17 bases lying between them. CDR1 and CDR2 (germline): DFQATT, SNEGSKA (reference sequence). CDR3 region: CSARQGRSGQKLFF. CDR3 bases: TGCAGTGCTAGGCAAGGGCGTTCTGGGCAAAAACTGTTTTTT.

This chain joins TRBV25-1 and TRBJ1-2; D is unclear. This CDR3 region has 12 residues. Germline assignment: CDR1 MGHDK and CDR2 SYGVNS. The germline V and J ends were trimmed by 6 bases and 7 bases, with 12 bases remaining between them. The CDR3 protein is CASSETRVGYTF. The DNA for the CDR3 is TGTGCCAGCAGCGAGACTCGGGTTGGCTACACCTTC.

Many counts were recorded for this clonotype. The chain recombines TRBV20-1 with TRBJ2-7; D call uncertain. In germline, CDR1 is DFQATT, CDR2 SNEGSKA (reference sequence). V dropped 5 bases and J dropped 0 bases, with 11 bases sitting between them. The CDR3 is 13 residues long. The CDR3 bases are TGCAGTGCTCAACACCCCCCCTCCTACGAGCAGTACTTC. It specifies CSAQHPPSYEQYF.

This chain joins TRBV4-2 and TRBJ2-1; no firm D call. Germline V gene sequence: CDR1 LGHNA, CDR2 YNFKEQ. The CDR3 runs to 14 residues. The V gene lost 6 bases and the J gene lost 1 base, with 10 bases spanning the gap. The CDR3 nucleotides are TGTGCCAGCAGTCACCAGGATTCCTACAATGAGCAGTTCTTC. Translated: CASSHQDSYNEQFF.

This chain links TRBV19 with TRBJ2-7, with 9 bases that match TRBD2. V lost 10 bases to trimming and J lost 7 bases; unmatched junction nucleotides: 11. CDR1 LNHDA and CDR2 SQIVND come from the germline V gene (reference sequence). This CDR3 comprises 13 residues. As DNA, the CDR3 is TGTGCCACGAAGGGACTAGCCGAAGGAGAGCAGTACTTC. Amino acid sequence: CATKGLAEGEQYF.

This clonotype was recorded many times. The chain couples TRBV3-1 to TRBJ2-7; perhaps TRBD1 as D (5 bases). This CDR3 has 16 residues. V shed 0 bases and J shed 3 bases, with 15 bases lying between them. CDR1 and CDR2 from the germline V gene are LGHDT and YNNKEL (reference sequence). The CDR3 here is CASSQDLDTRNYEQYF. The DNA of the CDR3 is TGTGCCAGCAGCCAAGATCTGGACACCAGAAACTACGAGCAGTACTTC.

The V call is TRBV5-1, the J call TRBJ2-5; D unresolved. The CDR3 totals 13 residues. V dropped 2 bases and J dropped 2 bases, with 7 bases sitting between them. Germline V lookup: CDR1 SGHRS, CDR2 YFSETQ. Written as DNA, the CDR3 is TGCGCCAGCAGCTTCTTGGGGCAAGAGACCCAGTACTTC. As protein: CASSFLGQETQYF.

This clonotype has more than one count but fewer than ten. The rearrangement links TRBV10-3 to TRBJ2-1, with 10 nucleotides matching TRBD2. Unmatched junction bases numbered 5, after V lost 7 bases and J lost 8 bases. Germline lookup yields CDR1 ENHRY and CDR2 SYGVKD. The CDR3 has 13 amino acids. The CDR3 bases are TGTGCCATCAAAAAGCGGGAGGGCTATGAGCAGTTCTTC. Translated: CAIKKREGYEQFF.

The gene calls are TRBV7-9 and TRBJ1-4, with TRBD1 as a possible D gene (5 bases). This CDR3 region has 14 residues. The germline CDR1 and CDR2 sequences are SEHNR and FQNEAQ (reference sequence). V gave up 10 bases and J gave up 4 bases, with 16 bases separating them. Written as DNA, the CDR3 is TGTGCCACCAACAAGGGGACGGTTAATGAAAAACTGTTTTTT. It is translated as CATNKGTVNEKLFF.

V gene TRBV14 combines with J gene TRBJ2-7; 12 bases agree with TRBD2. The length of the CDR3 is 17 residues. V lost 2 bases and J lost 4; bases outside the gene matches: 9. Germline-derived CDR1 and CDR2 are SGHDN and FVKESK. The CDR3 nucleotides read TGTGCCAGCAGCCAAAGGCTAGCGGGAGGGCCTGGTTACGAGCAGTACTTC. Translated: CASSQRLAGGPGYEQYF.